What follows are 11 T cell receptor beta chains derived from one specimen sequenced in a study of cytomegalovirus exposure and HLA in healthy donors (dated by TCRdb to the late 2010s). Libraries were made using the immunoSEQ multiplex PCR assay. For the multiplex PCR, a mixture combining 60 forward primers for TCR Vbeta segments and 13 reverse primers for TCR Jbeta segments was used. TCRdb provides this immuneACCESS table in a form limited to in-frame rearrangements. Some clones are lacking; in checked studies, under half of them reflect an unresolved V gene, and why the rest are absent is not known. Present in this sample are about 76,000 clones, roughly 73% of which were seen just once. 15% to 20% of the sample goes to the ten largest clones. Sequenced sample: PBMCs. The receptors were sampled from a woman in her forties in good health and CMV-seropositive.

The chain has TRBV11-2 and TRBJ2-1; 11 bases map to TRBD2. This CDR3 contains 16 residues. In germline, CDR1 is SGHAT, CDR2 FQNNGV. V dropped 6 bases and J dropped 6; count of bases not matched to a gene: 10. The CDR3 sequence is CASRLMTGLAVNEQFF. CDR3 DNA: TGTGCCAGCAGGTTAATGACGGGACTAGCGGTCAATGAGCAGTTCTTC. Drawing the rest from reference TRBV11-2 and TRBJ2-1, the complete variable domain is EAGVAQSPRYKIIEKRQSVAFWCNPISGHATLYWYQQILGQGPKLLIQFQNNGVVDDSQLPKDRFSAERLKGVDSTLKIQPAKLEDSAVYLCASRLMTGLAVNEQFFGPGTRLTVL.

This clone occurred a few times. The V call is TRBV5-1, the J call TRBJ2-5, with 8 bases lining up with TRBD1. Trimming took 0 bases from V and 5 from J; bases not matched to a gene: 9. The CDR3 totals 16 residues. The germline gives CDR1 SGHRS, CDR2 YFSETQ. The CDR3 here is CASSLDGPGGVETQYF. In nucleotides, the CDR3 is TGCGCCAGCAGCTTGGATGGGCCAGGGGGCGTGGAGACCCAGTACTTC.

This chain connects TRBV6-1 to TRBJ1-1, with D maybe TRBD1 (5 bases). CDR3 length: 14 residues. CDR1 and CDR2 (germline): MNHNS, SASEGT. V lost 7 bases, J lost 0 bases, and 12 bases lay in between. Here the CDR3 reads CASIIDSLNTEAFF. CDR3 coding DNA: TGTGCCAGCATTATAGACAGTTTGAACACTGAAGCTTTCTTT.

This clone is labeled as large. Other DNA sequences in this specimen translate into the identical CDR3. The rearrangement links TRBV5-4 to TRBJ2-7; 9 positions agree with TRBD1. V was clipped by 2 bases and J by 3 bases; unmatched bases: 6. This CDR3 region has 15 residues. Germline assignment: CDR1 SGHNT and CDR2 YYREEE (reference sequence). CDR3 protein: CASSFRGQGNYEQYF. CDR3 nucleotide sequence: TGTGCCAGCAGCTTTAGGGGACAGGGTAACTACGAGCAGTACTTC.

This clone was detected only once. As the CDR3 is not closed by the conserved phenylalanine or tryptophan, this likely results from a read error. The chain couples TRBV4-1 to TRBJ1-1, with D perhaps matching TRBD1 (6 bases). The V gene lost 0 bases and the J gene lost 0 bases, with 20 bases spanning the gap. The CDR3 has 19 amino acids. CDR1 and CDR2 from the germline V gene are MGHRA and YSYEKL. CDR3 nucleotide sequence: TGCGCCAGCAGCCAAGACCGTACCTTTTCTACAGGGATGAACACTGAAGCTTTCGTT. Translating gives CASSQDRTFSTGMNTEAFV.

This clone was seen a few times. This rearrangement joins TRBV6-6 to TRBJ1-4; the D gene is possibly TRBD1 (6 bases). Germline CDR1 MNHNY, CDR2 SVGAGI (reference sequence). The CDR3 has 13 residues. V lost 9 bases, J lost 7 bases, and 15 bases lay in between. Here the CDR3 DNA reads TGTGCCAGTTCCGCAGGGGCGGTTGAAAAACTGTTTTTT. Amino acids: CASSAGAVEKLFF.

The genes are TRBV15 and TRBJ2-5, with D tentatively TRBD2 (5 bases). The CDR3 runs 15 residues. Germline V CDR1 and CDR2: LNHNV, YYDKDF (reference sequence). Trimming removed 0 bases at V and 11 bases at J, with 19 bases between. Here the CDR3 reads CATSRDSGYRGEQYF. The CDR3 nucleotides read TGTGCCACCAGCAGAGATTCGGGATATCGGGGAGAGCAGTACTTC.

This rearrangement joins TRBV5-6 to TRBJ1-1, with D uncertain. The CDR3 has 14 amino acids. V was cut by 4 bases and J by 3 bases, with 13 bases left in between. Germline V gene lookup returns CDR1 SGHDT and CDR2 YYEEEE. In DNA, the CDR3 is TGTGCCAGCAGCCCATATCGCACGGACACTGAAGCTTTCTTT. The encoded protein is CASSPYRTDTEAFF.

CDR3 protein: CASSQVDLGMRRADTQYF. In nucleotides, the CDR3 is TGCGCCAGCAGCCAAGTAGACTTGGGTATGCGGCGGGCAGATACGCAGTATTTT. This chain connects TRBV4-1 to TRBJ2-3; maybe TRBD2 (5 bases). The germline V gene encodes CDR1 MGHRA and CDR2 YSYEKL. Trimming left V 1 base short and J 4 bases short, with 21 bases between. This CDR3 is built from 18 residues.

V is TRBV9 and J is TRBJ2-1, with TRBD1 matching over 10 bases. Trimming at V came to 6 bases and at J to 0 bases, leaving 9 bases not matched to a gene. The germline V gene has CDR1 SGDLS and CDR2 YYNGEE. The CDR3 runs to 17 residues. DNA for the CDR3: TGTGCCAGCACCGGGACAGGGGTACCCAGCTCCTACAATGAGCAGTTCTTC. It translates to CASTGTGVPSSYNEQFF.

The chain uses TRBV15 and TRBJ2-7; 7 bases agree with TRBD1. Trimming at V came to 4 bases and at J to 3 bases, leaving 9 bases not matched to a gene. CDR3 length equals 15 residues. Germline-derived CDR1 and CDR2 are LNHNV and YYDKDF (reference sequence). This CDR3 is CATSKAQGVDYEQYF. CDR3 in DNA: TGTGCCACCAGCAAAGCTCAGGGGGTGGACTACGAGCAGTACTTC.